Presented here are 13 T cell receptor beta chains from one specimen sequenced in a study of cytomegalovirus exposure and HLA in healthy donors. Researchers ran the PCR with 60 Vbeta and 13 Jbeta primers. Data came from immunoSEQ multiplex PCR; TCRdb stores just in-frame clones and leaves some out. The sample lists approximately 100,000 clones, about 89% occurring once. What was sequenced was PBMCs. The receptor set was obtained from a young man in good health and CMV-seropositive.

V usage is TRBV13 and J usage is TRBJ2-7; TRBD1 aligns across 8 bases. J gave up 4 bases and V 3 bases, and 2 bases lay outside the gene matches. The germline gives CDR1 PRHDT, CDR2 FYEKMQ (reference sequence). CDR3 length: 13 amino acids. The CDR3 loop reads CASSFNRGYEQYF. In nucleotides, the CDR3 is TGTGCCAGCAGCTTTAACAGGGGGTACGAGCAGTACTTC.

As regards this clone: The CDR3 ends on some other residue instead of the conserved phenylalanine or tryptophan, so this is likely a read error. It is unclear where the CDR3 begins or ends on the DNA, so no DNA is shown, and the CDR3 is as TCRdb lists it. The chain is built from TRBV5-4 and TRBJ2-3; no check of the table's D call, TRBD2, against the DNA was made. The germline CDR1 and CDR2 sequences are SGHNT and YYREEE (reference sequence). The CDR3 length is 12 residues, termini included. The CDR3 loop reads CASSQDAGTHRL.

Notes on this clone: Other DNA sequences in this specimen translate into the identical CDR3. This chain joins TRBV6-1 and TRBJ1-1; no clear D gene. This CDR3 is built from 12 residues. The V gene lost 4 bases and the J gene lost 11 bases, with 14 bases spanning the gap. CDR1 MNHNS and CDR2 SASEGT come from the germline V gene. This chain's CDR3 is CASSAQQDAAFF. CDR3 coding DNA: TGTGCCAGCAGTGCCCAGCAGGATGCGGCTTTCTTT.

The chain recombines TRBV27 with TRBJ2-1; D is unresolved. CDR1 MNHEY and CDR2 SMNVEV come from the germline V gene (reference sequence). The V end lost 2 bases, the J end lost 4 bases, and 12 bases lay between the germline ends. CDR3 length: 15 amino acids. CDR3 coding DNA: TGTGCCAGCAGTTTAGCCCCGGCACAGTACAATGAGCAGTTCTTC. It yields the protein CASSLAPAQYNEQFF.

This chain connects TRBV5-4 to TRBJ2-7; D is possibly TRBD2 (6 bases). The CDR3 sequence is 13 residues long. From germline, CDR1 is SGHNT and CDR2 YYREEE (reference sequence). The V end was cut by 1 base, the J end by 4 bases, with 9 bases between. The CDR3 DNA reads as TGTGCCAGCAGCTTGTCTAGCGAGTACGAGCAGTACTTC. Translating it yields CASSLSSEYEQYF. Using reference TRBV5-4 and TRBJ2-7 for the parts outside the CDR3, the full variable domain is ETGVTQSPTHLIKTRGQQVTLRCSSQSGHNTVSWYQQALGQGPQFIFQYYREEENGRGNFPPRFSGLQFPNYSSELNVNALELDDSALYLCASSLSSEYEQYFGPGTRLTVT.

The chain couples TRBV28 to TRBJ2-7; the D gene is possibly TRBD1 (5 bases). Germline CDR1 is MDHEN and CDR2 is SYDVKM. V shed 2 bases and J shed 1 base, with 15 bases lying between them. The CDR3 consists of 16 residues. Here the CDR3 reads CASSLNPLGVSYEQYF. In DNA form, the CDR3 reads TGTGCCAGCAGTTTAAATCCGTTAGGGGTTTCCTACGAGCAGTACTTC.

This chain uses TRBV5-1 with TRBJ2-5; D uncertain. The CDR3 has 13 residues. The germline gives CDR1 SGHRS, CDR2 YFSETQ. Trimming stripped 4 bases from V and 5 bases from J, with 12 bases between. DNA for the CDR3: TGCGCCAGCAGCCCAGGTTTAGGTGAGACCCAGTACTTC. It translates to CASSPGLGETQYF.

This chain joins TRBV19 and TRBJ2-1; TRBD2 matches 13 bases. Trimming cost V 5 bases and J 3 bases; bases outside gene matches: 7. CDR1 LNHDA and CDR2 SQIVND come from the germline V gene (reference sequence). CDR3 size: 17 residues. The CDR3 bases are TGTGCCAGTAGTCTCGGACTAGCGGGAGCACTCTACAATGAGCAGTTCTTC. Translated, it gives CASSLGLAGALYNEQFF.

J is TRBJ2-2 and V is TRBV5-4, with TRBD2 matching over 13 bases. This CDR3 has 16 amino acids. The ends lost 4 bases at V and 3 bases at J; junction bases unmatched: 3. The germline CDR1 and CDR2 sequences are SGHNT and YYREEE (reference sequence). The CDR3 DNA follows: TGTGCCAGCAGCCGCGGACTAGCGGGAGACACCGGGGAGCTGTTTTTT. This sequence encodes CASSRGLAGDTGELFF.

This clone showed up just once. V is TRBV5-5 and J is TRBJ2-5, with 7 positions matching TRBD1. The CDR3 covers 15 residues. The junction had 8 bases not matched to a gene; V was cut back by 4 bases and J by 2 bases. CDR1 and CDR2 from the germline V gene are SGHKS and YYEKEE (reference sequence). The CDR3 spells CASSLQQGIQETQYF. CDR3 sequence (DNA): TGTGCCAGCAGCCTTCAACAGGGGATTCAAGAGACCCAGTACTTC.

CDR3 sequence: CASERTGGFEQYF. CDR3 bases: TGCGCCAGCGAAAGGACAGGGGGGTTCGAGCAGTACTTC. The gene calls are TRBV10-2 and TRBJ2-7; 10 bases are shared with TRBD1. The ends lost 8 bases at V and 6 bases at J; junction bases unmatched: 7. Germline V gene sequence: CDR1 WSHSY, CDR2 SAAADI. This CDR3 contains 13 residues.

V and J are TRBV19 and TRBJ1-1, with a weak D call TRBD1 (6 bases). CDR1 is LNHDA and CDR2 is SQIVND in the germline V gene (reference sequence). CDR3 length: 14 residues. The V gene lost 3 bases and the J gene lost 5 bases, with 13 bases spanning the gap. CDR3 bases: TGTGCCAGTAGTATGGGGCAGGGGAGAACTGAAGCTTTCTTT. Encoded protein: CASSMGQGRTEAFF.

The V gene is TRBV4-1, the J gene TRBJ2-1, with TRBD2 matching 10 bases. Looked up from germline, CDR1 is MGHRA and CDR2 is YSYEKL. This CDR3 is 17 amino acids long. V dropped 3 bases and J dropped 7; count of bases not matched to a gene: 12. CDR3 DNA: TGCGCCAGCAGCCAGGGGGGGGCTAGCGGGAGCCGTAATGAGCAGTTCTTC. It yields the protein CASSQGGASGSRNEQFF.